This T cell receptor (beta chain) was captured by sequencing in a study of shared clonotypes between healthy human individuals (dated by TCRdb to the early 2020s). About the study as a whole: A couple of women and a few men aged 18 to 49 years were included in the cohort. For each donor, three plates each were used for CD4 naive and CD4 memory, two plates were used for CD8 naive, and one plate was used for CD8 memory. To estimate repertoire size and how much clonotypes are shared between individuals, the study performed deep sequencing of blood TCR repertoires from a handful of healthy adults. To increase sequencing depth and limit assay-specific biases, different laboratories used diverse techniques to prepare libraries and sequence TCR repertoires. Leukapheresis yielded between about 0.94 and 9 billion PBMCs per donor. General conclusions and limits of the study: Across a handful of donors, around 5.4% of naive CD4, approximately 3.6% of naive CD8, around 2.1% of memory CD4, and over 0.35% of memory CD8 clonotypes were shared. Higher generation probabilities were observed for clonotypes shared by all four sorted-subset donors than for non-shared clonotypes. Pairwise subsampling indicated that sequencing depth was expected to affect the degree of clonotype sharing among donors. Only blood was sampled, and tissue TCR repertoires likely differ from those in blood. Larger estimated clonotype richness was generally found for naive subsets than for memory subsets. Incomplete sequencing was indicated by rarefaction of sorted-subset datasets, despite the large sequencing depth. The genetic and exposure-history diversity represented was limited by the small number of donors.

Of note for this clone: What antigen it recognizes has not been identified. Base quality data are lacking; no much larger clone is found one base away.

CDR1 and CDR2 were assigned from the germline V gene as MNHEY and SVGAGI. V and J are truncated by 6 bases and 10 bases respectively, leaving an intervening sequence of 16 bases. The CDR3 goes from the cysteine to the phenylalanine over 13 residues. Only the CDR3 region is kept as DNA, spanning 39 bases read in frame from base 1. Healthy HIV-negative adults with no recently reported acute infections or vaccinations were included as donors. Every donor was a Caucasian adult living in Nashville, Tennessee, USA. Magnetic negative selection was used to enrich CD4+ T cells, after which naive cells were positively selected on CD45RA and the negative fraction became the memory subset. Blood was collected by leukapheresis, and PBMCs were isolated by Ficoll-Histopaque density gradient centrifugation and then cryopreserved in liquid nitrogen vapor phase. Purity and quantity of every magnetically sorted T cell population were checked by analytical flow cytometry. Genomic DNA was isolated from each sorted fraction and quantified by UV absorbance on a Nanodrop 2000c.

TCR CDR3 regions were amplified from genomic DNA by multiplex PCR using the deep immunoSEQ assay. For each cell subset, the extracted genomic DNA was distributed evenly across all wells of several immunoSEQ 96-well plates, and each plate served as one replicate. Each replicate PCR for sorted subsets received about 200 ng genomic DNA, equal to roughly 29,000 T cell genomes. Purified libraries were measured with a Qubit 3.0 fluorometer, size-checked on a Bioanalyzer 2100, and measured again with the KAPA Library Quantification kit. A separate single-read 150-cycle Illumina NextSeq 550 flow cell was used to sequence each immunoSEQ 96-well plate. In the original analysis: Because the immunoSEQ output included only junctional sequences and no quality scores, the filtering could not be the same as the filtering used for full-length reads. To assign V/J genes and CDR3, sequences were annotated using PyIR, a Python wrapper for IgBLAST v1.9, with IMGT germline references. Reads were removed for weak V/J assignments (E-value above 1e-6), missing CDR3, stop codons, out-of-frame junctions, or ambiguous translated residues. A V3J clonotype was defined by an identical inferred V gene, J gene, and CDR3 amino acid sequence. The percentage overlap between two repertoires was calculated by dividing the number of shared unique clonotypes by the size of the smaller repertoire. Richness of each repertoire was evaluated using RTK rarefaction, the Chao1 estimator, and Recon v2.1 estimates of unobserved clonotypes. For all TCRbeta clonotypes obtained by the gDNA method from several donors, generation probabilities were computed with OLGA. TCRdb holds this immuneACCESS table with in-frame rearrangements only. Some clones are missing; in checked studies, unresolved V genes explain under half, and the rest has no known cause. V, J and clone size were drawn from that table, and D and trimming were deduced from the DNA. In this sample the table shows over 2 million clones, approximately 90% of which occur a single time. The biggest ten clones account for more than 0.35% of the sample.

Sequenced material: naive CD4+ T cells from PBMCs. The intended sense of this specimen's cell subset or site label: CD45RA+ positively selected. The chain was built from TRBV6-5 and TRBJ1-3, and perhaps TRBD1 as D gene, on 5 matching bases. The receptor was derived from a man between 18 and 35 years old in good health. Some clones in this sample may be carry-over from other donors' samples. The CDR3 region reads CASSREPDSTIYF. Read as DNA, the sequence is TGTGCCAGCAGCCGAGAACCAGACAGTACCATATATTTT.